What follows describes a single TCR beta chain. What this receptor recognizes is not known. One end of the junction varies from germline; a read error may be responsible. TCRdb lists the instrument as Illumina HiSeq 1500. TCRdb applied fastp at Q25 and MiXCR to the public reads, then kept only in-frame beta chains. Entries are consolidated by CDR3 protein sequence, retaining the most common genes and DNA. The table for this sample lists fewer than 850,000 distinct CDR3 sequences; approximately 32% of them were counted only once. The top ten constitute around 12% of the sample. This specimen comes from a study of T cell repertoires in cytomegalovirus infection (dated by TCRdb to about 2019). Regarding the research as a whole: Alongside well-studied HLA-B-restricted epitopes, the peptide stimulations were aimed at recently identified HLA-C-restricted CMV epitopes, whose presentation resists viral immunomodulation. Because public TCR beta signatures pointed to carriage of CMV infection together with the matching HLA type, the HLA type of each donor mattered for the analysis. General conclusions and limits of the study: The ex vivo response was dominated by HLA-C-restricted CMV-specific TCR beta clonotypes, which also provided the single most frequent clonotype in two of eight donors. In both this cohort and an independent roughly 330-donor cohort, the cumulative frequency of public TCR beta family members distinguished carriers of CMV infection plus the relevant HLA type.

The CDR3, from cysteine to phenylalanine, totals 16 residues. Only the CDR3 part of the read is kept: 48 bases, read in frame from the first base. CDR1 SGHVS and CDR2 FNYEAQ were looked up in the germline V gene. The treatment or condition label of this sample denotes: in vitro stimulation with specific CMV peptide epitopes to enrich CMV-specific T cells. The clonotype originates from a human donor in good health (CMV status not recorded). Some clones in this sample may be carry-over from other donors' samples. This specimen was cultured CD8+ T cells from PBMCs, taken from culture after CMV antigen stimulation. This chain joins TRBV7-6 to TRBJ2-5, with 9 bases in between that match TRBD1. The nucleotide sequence is given as TGTGCTAGCAGCTTACGGAGGACAGGGGAACAAGAGACCCAGTACTTC. Its protein product is CASSLRRTGEQETQYF. Extended through the reference TRBV7-6 and TRBJ2-5 proteins, this CDR3 yields the full variable domain: GAGVSQSPRYKVTKRGQDVALRCDPISGHVSLYWYRQALGQGPEFLTYFNYEAQQDKSGLPNDRFSAERPEGSISTLTIQRTEQRDSAMYRCASSLRRTGEQETQYFGPGTRLLVL.